Presented here are 2 T cell receptor beta chains from one specimen sequenced in a study of cytomegalovirus exposure and HLA in healthy donors. PCR used 60 Vbeta primers and 13 Jbeta primers. Assay: immunoSEQ multiplex PCR; the TCRdb copy retains only in-frame clones and omits some. The table lists about 200,000 clones, almost 80% of them singletons, with approximately 1.8% in the top ten. The specimen was PBMCs. Receptors originate from a male donor in good health and CMV-seronegative.

This clone occurred a few times. This sequence joins TRBV7-6 and TRBJ2-1; 8 bases map to TRBD2. The ends lost 2 bases at V and 4 bases at J; junction bases unmatched: 10. CDR1 and CDR2 from the germline V gene are SGHVS and FNYEAQ. This CDR3 has 17 amino acids. The CDR3 nucleotides read TGTGCCAGCAGCTTATTTGCCCCGGGACTAGGGTACAATGAGCAGTTCTTC. Its translation: CASSLFAPGLGYNEQFF.

This chain connects TRBV9 to TRBJ2-7, with a weak D call TRBD1 (6 bases). Germline lookup yields CDR1 SGDLS and CDR2 YYNGEE. The CDR3 is made up of 13 amino acids. The germline V and J ends were trimmed by 0 bases and 6 bases, with 10 bases remaining between them. The CDR3 nucleotides read TGTGCCAGCAGCGTAGGGGGGCAGGGCGAGCAGTACTTC. It translates to CASSVGGQGEQYF.